The T cell receptor (beta chain) described here comes from a study of T-cell memory formation after mild COVID-19. Study-wide findings and caveats: Balance between CD4 and CD8 was seen in clones contracting day 15 to 85, and a CD4+ lean was seen in later expanders.

After 5'RACE with constant-segment primers, TCR alpha and TCR beta cDNA libraries carrying sample barcodes and UMIs were obtained. TCRdb reanalysed the 5' RACE reads using MiXCR and keeps one entry per CDR3 protein. The sample lists under 550,000 distinct CDR3 sequences; roughly 18% were seen once. On this clonotype itself: Its target is unknown.

V was clipped by 5 bases and J by 2 bases; unmatched bases: 9. The V gene's germline CDR1 is SGHVS and CDR2 FNYEAQ. The CDR3 extends over 16 amino acids. The gene calls are TRBV7-6 and TRBJ2-7, with TRBD2 matching over 10 bases. The sample comprised PBMCs or a T cell subset sorted from them (not recorded which). This TCR came from an adult woman who had mild COVID-19 (a few samples of this study predate the infection). Cell type and time point are not known. The CDR3 spells CASSPRRAGGAYEQYF. The CDR3 region has the DNA TGTGCCAGCAGCCCTCGGCGAGCGGGAGGGGCCTACGAGCAGTACTTC.